This T cell receptor (beta chain) was captured by sequencing in a study of blood T cells in healthy people across ages (dated by TCRdb to about 2015). Context from the whole study: In model experiments, template switching captured about one uniquely barcoded TCR beta cDNA molecule for every two T cells. The donors were divided into four age groups: young (average about 16 years), middle-aged (approximately 39), aged (about 61) and long-lived (82). To avoid experimental bias, donors of different ages were distributed randomly across sequencing lanes. Using deep sequencing normalized with unique cDNA molecular identifiers, the study measured how TCR beta repertoire diversity changes with age. Two additional independent replicas of 1 million unique cDNA reads from the same blood draw were analyzed for two donors (one aged 18 to 30 and one aged 80 or older). What the work shows at the level of the full study, not this receptor alone: As age increased, observed TCR beta diversity per million T cells dropped in a roughly linear way, and a significant reduction was already evident by age roughly 36. The long-lived group showed more naive CD4+ T cells, fewer expanded clones and increased TCR diversity than the aged group, suggesting age selection. Estimates of total diversity based on one million sequenced T cells were regarded as lower bounds and as underestimates. Because profiling used bulk unsorted PBMCs, naive and antigen-experienced compartments could not be compared conclusively. Because the CMV infection status of the donors was unknown, age-related changes in expanded clonotypes may potentially have been confounded. There was a strong correlation between observed TCR beta diversity and the percentage of naive T cells measured by flow cytometry.

Systemically healthy Caucasian individuals from Russia, 35 to 50 in total and aged about 6 to 90 years, were included as donors. Each donor gave 8 to 10 milliliters of peripheral blood, collected into EDTA-treated Vacutainer tubes. Ficoll-Paque density-gradient centrifugation was used to isolate PBMCs, with at least 7 million obtained per sample. Total RNA was extracted from PBMCs with Trizol reagent, with at least 6 micrograms obtained per sample. For every donor, flow cytometry on a PBMC aliquot measured the percentage of naive CD45RAhigh/CD27high T cells. To note about this clonotype: Its target antigen remains unknown. Per-base qualities were not stored, and no clone one base away is much larger.

Libraries were constructed by 5' RACE. TCRdb names Illumina HiSeq 2500 as the instrument used. A second PCR of about 6 to 12 cycles was run with a J-beta primer mix and a sample-barcoded 5' primer. A template-switch 5' adaptor carrying 12 random nucleotides introduced a unique molecular identifier onto each TCR beta cDNA molecule. At least 3 million CDR3-containing paired-end reads were obtained from each sample. The Mint cDNA synthesis kit, primed by a TRBC-specific oligonucleotide, was used to synthesize first-strand cDNA from all RNA. Following uracil-DNA glycosylase treatment, all cDNA underwent a first 18-cycle PCR with the universal primers M1SS and BC2_uni_R. As for the original processing: Each sample was normalized by randomly selecting 1 million high-quality reads, each carrying a distinct molecular identifier. Instead of being binned into consensus sequences, reads with shared molecular identifiers were discarded. MiTCR, run with a Q25 quality threshold and the strictest error-elimination algorithm, handled CDR3 identification, clonotype clustering and error correction. A nonparametric unseen species model with Euler transformation was used to estimate lower-bound total TCR beta diversity. Using fastp trimming at Q25 and MiXCR clonotype assembly, TCRdb reanalyzed the public sequencing data and kept in-frame beta chains. Rows with one shared CDR3 protein collapse into an entry with the most common genes and DNA. For this entry, the V and J calls and clone size follow TCRdb and not the study's own pipeline. Present in this sample are approximately 790,000 distinct CDR3 sequences, around 68% of which were seen just once. About 27% of the sample goes to the ten largest clones.

The germline V gene sets CDR1 to MNHNS and CDR2 to SASEGT. The CDR3 contains 14 residues, cysteine and phenylalanine counted. Only the CDR3 region is kept as DNA, spanning 42 bases read in frame from base 1. The receptor's source is a man under 40 in good health. Specimen: blood. The V and J segments used are TRBV6-1 and TRBJ2-5; a confident D gene designation cannot be given. The DNA end favors TRBJ2-7, so the J call may be wrong. The DNA sequence is TGTGCCAGCAGTGAAGCAGCTACTACCTACGAGCAGTACTTC. This sequence encodes CASSEAATTYEQYF.